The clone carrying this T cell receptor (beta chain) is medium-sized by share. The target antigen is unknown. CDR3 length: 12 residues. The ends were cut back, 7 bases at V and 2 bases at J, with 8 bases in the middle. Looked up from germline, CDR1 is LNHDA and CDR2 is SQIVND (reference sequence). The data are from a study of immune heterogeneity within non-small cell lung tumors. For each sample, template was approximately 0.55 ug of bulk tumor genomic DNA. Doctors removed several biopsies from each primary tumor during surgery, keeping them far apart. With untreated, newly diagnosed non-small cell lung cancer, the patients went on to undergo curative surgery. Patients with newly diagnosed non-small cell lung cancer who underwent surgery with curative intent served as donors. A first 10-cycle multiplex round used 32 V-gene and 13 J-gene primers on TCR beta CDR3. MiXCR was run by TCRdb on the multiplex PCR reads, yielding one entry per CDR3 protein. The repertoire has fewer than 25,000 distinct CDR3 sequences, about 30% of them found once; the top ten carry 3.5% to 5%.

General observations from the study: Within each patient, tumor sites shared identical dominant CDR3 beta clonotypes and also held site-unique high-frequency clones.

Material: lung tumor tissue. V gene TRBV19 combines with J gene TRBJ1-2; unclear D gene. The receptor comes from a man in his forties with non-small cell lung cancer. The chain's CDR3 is CASNQDNYGYTF. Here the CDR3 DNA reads TGTGCCAGTAACCAGGACAACTATGGCTACACCTTC.